This TCR beta chain was sequenced in a study of response to subunit inactivated influenza vaccine. The V gene's germline CDR1 is SEHNR and CDR2 FQNEAQ (reference sequence). Trimming stripped 4 bases from V and 2 bases from J, with 11 bases between. This CDR3 is built from 15 residues. TCRdb used MiXCR to reprocess the RT-PCR reads, holding one entry per CDR3 protein. This table has about 700,000 distinct CDR3 sequences, 12% to 15% appearing once. The chain employs TRBV7-9 and TRBJ2-2; perhaps TRBD1 as D (6 bases). The TCR originated in a man in his forties or fifties who received an inactivated influenza vaccine. This sample comprised PBMCs from blood, obtained less than 15 days before vaccination. The CDR3 sequence: CASSSQGHNTGELFF. Here the CDR3 DNA reads TGTGCCAGCAGCTCCCAGGGACATAACACCGGGGAGCTGTTTTTT.